One TCR beta chain is described in this entry. This sample was included in a study of blood T cell repertoires in COVID-19. There are 12 residues in the CDR3. V gave up 4 bases and J gave up 3 bases, with 7 bases separating them. Only in-frame clones appear in the TCRdb table, and some are missing; sequencing was by immunoSEQ multiplex PCR. The sample lists approximately 250,000 clones, around four fifths occurring once. The chain combines TRBV12-3 or TRBV12-4 with TRBJ2-7; D unclear. The source is a man in his fifties or sixties who had recovered from COVID-19. Specimen: peripheral blood. The CDR3 loop is CASSSYGYEQYF. The DNA for the CDR3 is TGTGCCAGCAGTTCCTACGGCTACGAGCAGTACTTC.